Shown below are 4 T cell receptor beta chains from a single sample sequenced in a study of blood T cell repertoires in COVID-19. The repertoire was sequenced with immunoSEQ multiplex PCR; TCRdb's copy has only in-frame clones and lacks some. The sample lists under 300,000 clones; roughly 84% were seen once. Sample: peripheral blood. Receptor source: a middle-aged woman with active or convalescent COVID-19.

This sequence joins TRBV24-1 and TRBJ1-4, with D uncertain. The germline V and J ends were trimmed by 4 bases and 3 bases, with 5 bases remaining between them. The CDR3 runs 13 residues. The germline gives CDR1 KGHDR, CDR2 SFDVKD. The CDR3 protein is CATSDPANEKLFF. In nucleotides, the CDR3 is TGTGCCACCAGTGACCCGGCTAATGAAAAACTGTTTTTT.

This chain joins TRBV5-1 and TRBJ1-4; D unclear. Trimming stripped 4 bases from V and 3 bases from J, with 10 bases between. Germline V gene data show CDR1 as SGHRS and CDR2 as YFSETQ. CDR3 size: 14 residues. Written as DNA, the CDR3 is TGCGCCAGCAGCCAGGTGGGCTCTAATGAAAAACTGTTTTTT. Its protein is CASSQVGSNEKLFF. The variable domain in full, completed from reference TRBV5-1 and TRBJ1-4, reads KAGVTQTPRYLIKTRGQQVTLSCSPISGHRSVSWYQQTPGQGLQFLFEYFSETQRNKGNFPGRFSGRQFSNSRSEMNVSTLELGDSALYLCASSQVGSNEKLFFGSGTQLSVL.

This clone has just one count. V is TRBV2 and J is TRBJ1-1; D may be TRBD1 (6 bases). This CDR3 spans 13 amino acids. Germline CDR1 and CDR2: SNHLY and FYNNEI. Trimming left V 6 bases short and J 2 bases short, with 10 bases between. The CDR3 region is CASRADSNTEAFF. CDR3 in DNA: TGTGCCAGCAGAGCGGACAGTAACACTGAAGCTTTCTTT.

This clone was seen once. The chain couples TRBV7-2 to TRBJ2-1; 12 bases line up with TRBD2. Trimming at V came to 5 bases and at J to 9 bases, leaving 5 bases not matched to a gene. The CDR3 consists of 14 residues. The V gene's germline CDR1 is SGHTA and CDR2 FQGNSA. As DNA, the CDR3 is TGTGCCAGCAGCCCCACTAGCGGGGGGCCTGAGCAGTTCTTC. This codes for CASSPTSGGPEQFF.